The 3 T cell receptor beta chains presented below share a single source sample, sequenced in a study of shared clonotypes between healthy human individuals. CD8 cells regarded as naive lacked CD45RO, were positively chosen for CCR7, and omitted terminally differentiated effector memory CD45RA+ cells. Clones were sequenced by immunoSEQ multiplex PCR, and TCRdb holds only the in-frame ones, with some missing. The sample contains hundreds of thousands of clones, 96% of which appear only once. The sequencing sample was made of naive CD8+ T cells sorted from blood. The receptor set was obtained from a woman between 25 and 40 years old in good health.

The J gene is TRBJ1-6, the V gene TRBV19; the D gene is possibly TRBD1 (6 bases). V was trimmed by 5 bases and J by 4 bases, leaving 9 bases between them. The germline V gene has CDR1 LNHDA and CDR2 SQIVND (reference sequence). The CDR3 contains 14 residues. CDR3 amino acids: CASSATGYNSPLHF. Written as DNA, the CDR3 is TGTGCCAGTAGTGCGACAGGATATAATTCACCCCTCCACTTT.

This clone has just a few counts. The chain combines TRBV29-1 with TRBJ1-1; D call uncertain. Germline V lookup: CDR1 SQVTM, CDR2 ANQGSEA. V was trimmed by 7 bases and J by 8 bases, leaving 23 bases between them. The CDR3 length is 14 residues. This CDR3 reads CSGARIAEHMEAFF. In DNA, the CDR3 is TGCAGCGGAGCTCGGATCGCGGAACACATGGAAGCTTTCTTT.

V is TRBV13 and J is TRBJ2-5; D unclear. V lost 7 bases and J 2 bases, leaving 11 bases between the germline ends. CDR1 and CDR2 from the germline V gene are PRHDT and FYEKMQ (reference sequence). The CDR3 is 13 residues long. CDR3 DNA: TGTGCCAGCAAACTGCGGCCACAAGAGACCCAGTACTTC. This sequence encodes CASKLRPQETQYF.